The present T cell receptor beta chain was sequenced within a study of STAT5B mutations in CD4+ large granular lymphocyte leukemia. The survey-level immunoSEQ assay was used. Sequenced by immunoSEQ multiplex PCR; TCRdb stores in-frame clones only, minus some. The sample shows 24,000 or so clones, around two thirds of them seen only once. This clone was seen more than once but under ten times. Its antigen is unknown. Study-level findings and limits: Patient CD4-sorted repertoires stayed more clonal than healthy ones after leukemic-clone removal. Main leukemic clonotypes were patient-specific, but 25% appeared at low frequency elsewhere.

The sequenced material came from CD4+ T cells from blood buffy coats. The sequence was collected from a human donor in good health.

DNA for the CDR3: TGTGCCAGCAAGATATTCACAGATACGCAGTATTTT. Encoded protein: CASKIFTDTQYF. The V and J genes are TRBV2 and TRBJ2-3; D call uncertain. The CDR3 runs 12 residues. Trimming pared 7 bases from V and 2 bases from J, leaving 7 bases between. Germline assignment: CDR1 SNHLY and CDR2 FYNNEI.